Below are 20 T cell receptor beta chains sequenced from a single sample in a study of technical replicates of blood from a handful of donors. TCRdb keeps only in-frame clones here, not all; method: immunoSEQ multiplex PCR. The sample lists approximately 79,000 clones, 96% occurring once. Sequenced input: T cells isolated from PBMCs. These receptors all come from a human donor in good health.

The rearrangement uses TRBV19 and TRBJ2-7, with D possibly being TRBD1 (6 bases). Germline CDR1 LNHDA, CDR2 SQIVND (reference sequence). V was clipped by 5 bases and J by 2 bases, with 19 bases between them. This CDR3 contains 16 residues. In DNA, the CDR3 is TGTGCCAGTAGTCTCTCGGACAGCCCTGGTCCCTACGAGCAGTACTTC. Encoded protein: CASSLSDSPGPYEQYF. Full variable domain (rest looked up from reference TRBV19 and TRBJ2-7): DGGITQSPKYLFRKEGQNVTLSCEQNLNHDAMYWYRQDPGQGLRLIYYSQIVNDFQKGDIAEGYSVSREKKESFPLTVTSAQKNPTAFYLCASSLSDSPGPYEQYFGPGTRLTVT.

The gene calls are TRBV4-3 and TRBJ2-7; TRBD2 agrees at 13 bases. After removal of 3 bases from V and 7 bases from J, the junction contained 6 bases not matched to a gene. The germline CDR1 and CDR2 sequences are LGHNA and YSLEER. The CDR3 runs 15 residues. CDR3 DNA: TGCGCCAGCAGCCACGGACTAGCGGGAGAGGGGGAGCAGTACTTC. As protein: CASSHGLAGEGEQYF.

This rearrangement joins TRBV28 to TRBJ1-1; 7 bases agree with TRBD1. Germline V gene data show CDR1 as MDHEN and CDR2 as SYDVKM. The CDR3 covers 14 residues. Losses at the gene ends were 2 bases for V and 3 bases for J; bases not matched to a gene: 3. The CDR3 spells CASSLVGGDTEAFF. Here the CDR3 DNA reads TGTGCCAGCAGTTTAGTAGGGGGCGACACTGAAGCTTTCTTT.

Remarks on this clone: The junction does not match germline at one end; this may be a read error. In DNA form, the CDR3 reads TGTGCCAGCAGCCAAGGACAGGGGGCCTTTTGGACCTACTTT. Translating it yields CASSQGQGAFWTYF. The chain employs TRBV14 and TRBJ1-1; 10 bases match TRBD1. The CDR3 extends over 14 amino acids. Germline values: CDR1 SGHDN, CDR2 FVKESK.

The V call is TRBV30, the J call TRBJ1-1; perhaps TRBD1 as D (6 bases). Trimming removed 7 bases from V and 8 bases from J, with 17 bases in between. The CDR3 covers 12 residues. The germline V gene has CDR1 GTSNPN and CDR2 SVGIG (reference sequence). The CDR3 loop reads CAYRGLGTEAFF. CDR3 coding DNA: TGTGCCTACCGGGGTCTGGGGACAGAAGCTTTCTTT.

The chain joins TRBV14 to TRBJ2-5; 8 bases are a match to TRBD1. Germline CDR1 is SGHDN and CDR2 is FVKESK. The CDR3 sequence is 17 residues long. V was pared by 1 base and J by 4 bases, with 11 bases of the junction left unmatched. CDR3 loop: CASSQGRQGILGETQYF. Here the CDR3 DNA reads TGTGCCAGCAGCCAAGGGAGACAGGGGATTCTTGGAGAGACCCAGTACTTC.

V usage is TRBV6-5 and J usage is TRBJ2-1, with a tentative D call TRBD1 (7 bases). The germline V gene encodes CDR1 MNHEY and CDR2 SVGAGI. The germline V and J ends were trimmed by 2 bases and 5 bases, with 10 bases remaining between them. The CDR3 is made up of 14 amino acids. CDR3 amino acids: CASSYQGGHNEQFF. Here the CDR3 DNA reads TGTGCCAGCAGTTACCAGGGGGGTCACAATGAGCAGTTCTTC.

The chain has TRBV19 and TRBJ2-2; D call uncertain. Looked up from germline, CDR1 is LNHDA and CDR2 is SQIVND (reference sequence). V shed 7 bases and J shed 6 bases, with 12 bases lying between them. The CDR3 totals 13 residues. The CDR3 region has the DNA TGTGCCAGTATTTACTTAGCCTCCGGGGAGCTGTTTTTT. Amino acids: CASIYLASGELFF.

In its sample, this clone was seen once. This chain connects TRBV27 to TRBJ2-4; tentative D call: TRBD2 (6 bases). The CDR3 consists of 17 residues. Germline-derived CDR1 and CDR2 are MNHEY and SMNVEV (reference sequence). V dropped 2 bases and J dropped 0 bases, with 14 bases sitting between them. The CDR3 coding sequence is TGTGCCAGCAGTTTAGGTTGGAGGGAACTAGCCAAAAACATTCAGTACTTC. Its protein is CASSLGWRELAKNIQYF.

The chain employs TRBV7-6 and TRBJ2-7; D is uncertain. The CDR3 has 13 amino acids. Germline V gene lookup returns CDR1 SGHVS and CDR2 FNYEAQ. V was shortened by 3 bases and J by 3 bases, with 9 bases between the two germline ends. CDR3 in amino acids: CASSFRLFYEQYF. The CDR3 DNA sequence: TGTGCCAGCAGCTTCAGATTATTCTACGAGCAGTACTTC.

The V and J genes are TRBV11-3 and TRBJ2-7; D is possibly TRBD1 (6 bases). The germline gives CDR1 SGHNT, CDR2 YENEEA. V dropped 3 bases and J dropped 3 bases, with 12 bases sitting between them. CDR3 length: 14 amino acids. CDR3 in amino acids: CASSFMAGVYEQYF. In DNA, the CDR3 is TGTGCCAGCAGCTTTATGGCAGGGGTCTACGAGCAGTACTTC.

The CDR3 nucleotides are TGTGCCAGCAGTGAAAGCCCCGCAGGGGTCCACGAGCAGTACTTC. Its translation is CASSESPAGVHEQYF. J is TRBJ2-7 and V is TRBV2; TRBD1 is a possible D gene (6 bases). V lost 2 bases, J lost 5 bases, and 16 bases lay in between. There are 15 residues in the CDR3. Germline CDR1 reads SNHLY; CDR2 reads FYNNEI.

This rearrangement joins TRBV5-1 to TRBJ2-1; 9 nucleotides line up with TRBD2. Germline lookup yields CDR1 SGHRS and CDR2 YFSETQ. The CDR3 extends over 15 amino acids. Unmatched junction bases numbered 8, after V lost 3 bases and J lost 7 bases. CDR3 protein: CASSSSGGLANEQFF. Written as DNA, the CDR3 is TGCGCCAGCAGCTCCTCGGGGGGACTAGCAAATGAGCAGTTCTTC.

In this sample, this clone turned up many times. The CDR3 sequence: CASSWGWGEQYF. For the CDR3, the DNA is TGTGCCAGCAGTTGGGGCTGGGGCGAGCAGTACTTC. The chain uses TRBV7-9 and TRBJ2-7; D possibly corresponds to TRBD1 (5 bases). Looked up from germline, CDR1 is SEHNR and CDR2 is FQNEAQ (reference sequence). V lost 6 bases and J lost 6, with 12 bases in between. The CDR3 is 12 residues long. The complete variable domain, with remaining parts taken from reference TRBV7-9 and TRBJ2-7, reads DTGVSQNPRHKITKRGQNVTFRCDPISEHNRLYWYRQTLGQGPEFLTYFQNEAQLEKSRLLSDRFSAERPKGSFSTLEIQRTEQGDSAMYLCASSWGWGEQYFGPGTRLTVT.

The V and J genes are TRBV5-6 and TRBJ2-6; weak D call: TRBD1 (5 bases). Trimming left V 0 bases short and J 2 bases short, with 6 bases between. CDR3 length equals 15 residues. Germline V gene lookup returns CDR1 SGHDT and CDR2 YYEEEE. The CDR3 loop is CASSLVGAGANVLTF. DNA of the CDR3: TGTGCCAGCAGCTTGGTAGGGGCTGGGGCCAACGTCCTGACTTTC.

The chain employs TRBV4-3 and TRBJ1-3, with 8 bases matching TRBD1. Germline CDR1 reads LGHNA; CDR2 reads YSLEER. J was trimmed by 4 bases and V by 5 bases; bases with no gene match: 10. The CDR3 totals 16 residues. CDR3 region: CASSTQPTGEGNTIYF. The DNA for the CDR3 is TGCGCCAGCAGCACCCAACCGACAGGGGAAGGAAACACCATATATTTT.

The rearrangement links TRBV7-9 to TRBJ2-7; perhaps TRBD1 as D (6 bases). Germline CDR1 SEHNR, CDR2 FQNEAQ (reference sequence). Trimming took off 5 bases at V and 1 base at J, with 12 bases between the two ends. This CDR3 has 14 amino acids. The CDR3 reads CASSGTGQSYEQYF. The CDR3 coding sequence is TGTGCCAGCAGCGGAACAGGGCAATCCTACGAGCAGTACTTC.

The gene calls are TRBV28 and TRBJ1-1; D is uncertain. CDR1 and CDR2 (germline): MDHEN, SYDVKM. The CDR3 extends over 12 amino acids. V lost 7 bases to trimming and J lost 5 bases, with 11 bases between them. The CDR3 sequence: CASNGEGTEAFF. The CDR3 nucleotides read TGTGCCAGCAATGGGGAGGGAACTGAAGCTTTCTTT.

The chain employs TRBV5-4 and TRBJ1-1; TRBD1 matches 9 bases. This CDR3 has 14 residues. Looked up from germline, CDR1 is SGHNT and CDR2 is YYREEE (reference sequence). The trim removed 3 bases at V and 5 bases at J, leaving 5 bases unmatched. CDR3 region: CASSSGTGFTEAFF. The CDR3 DNA is TGTGCCAGCAGCTCCGGGACAGGGTTTACTGAAGCTTTCTTT.

CDR3 bases: TGTGCCAGCAGGGCACAGGGGGCCGGGGAGCTGTTTTTT. Translating gives CASRAQGAGELFF. This rearrangement joins TRBV6-1 to TRBJ2-2, with TRBD1 matching 8 bases. Per the germline V gene, CDR1 is MNHNS and CDR2 is SASEGT. The V segment lost 6 bases and the J segment 6 bases; nucleotides outside the gene matches: 3. This CDR3 contains 13 residues.